The clone carrying this TCR beta chain was detected ten times or more. Its antigen is not known. These data belong to a study of CD8 T cells in ankylosing spondylitis. TCRdb reanalysed the 5' RACE reads using MiXCR and keeps one entry per CDR3 protein. The repertoire holds 200,000 to 300,000 distinct CDR3 sequences, with 10% to 13% as singletons. Study-wide results and caveats: Matched synovial fluid from ankylosing spondylitis patients was reported to be enriched for disease-linked clones. Disease-associated clonotypes exhibited CD8+ identity and were relatively infrequent in peripheral blood.

The sequence was collected from a male donor with ankylosing spondylitis or in good health (not recorded which). The specimen sequenced was blood, either unsorted or a sorted T cell fraction (not recorded which).

The CDR3, as DNA: TGCGCCAGCAGCCAAGATGAAGGAGGAATCCAGTACTTC. It is translated as CASSQDEGGIQYF. The V call is TRBV4-1, the J call TRBJ2-5; D is perhaps TRBD2 (5 bases). From germline, CDR1 is MGHRA and CDR2 YSYEKL. The CDR3 is made up of 13 amino acids. V lost 0 bases to trimming and J lost 10 bases, with 12 bases between them.